Listed below are T cell receptor beta chains from one sample, sequenced in a study of cytomegalovirus exposure and HLA in healthy donors. Sequenced by immunoSEQ multiplex PCR; TCRdb stores in-frame clones only, minus some. The sample contains about 110,000 clones, around two thirds of which appear only once. The specimen was PBMCs. These receptors were obtained from a man aged 45-65 years in good health and CMV-seropositive. The conserved cysteine and the conserved F or W are not part of the CDR3 here.

cdr3_length: 13
v_call: TRBV19
cdr3_aa: ASSIVGGAAGELF

cdr3_length: 14
v_call: TRBV6-6
cdr3_aa: ASSYSSMWAGGEQY

cdr3_length: 11
v_call: TRBV30
cdr3_aa: AWSQNSNQPQH

cdr3_length: 12
v_call: TRBV5-5
cdr3_aa: ASSFGTATDTQY

cdr3_length: 11
v_call: TRBV5-4
cdr3_aa: ASSPEPGETQY

cdr3_length: 13
v_call: TRBV5-6
cdr3_aa: ASSRTSGGADTQY

cdr3_length: 14
v_call: TRBV5-1
cdr3_aa: ASGISGQGPYNEQF

cdr3_length: 15
v_call: TRBV7-3
cdr3_aa: ASSSDAGGWGTDTQY

cdr3_length: 12
v_call: TRBV7-2
cdr3_aa: ASSLAVGPYGYT

cdr3_length: 15
v_call: TRBV2
cdr3_aa: ASSVGTGSGETYEQY

cdr3_length: 13
v_call: TRBV27
cdr3_aa: ASSYSGTTNYGYT

cdr3_length: 16
v_call: TRBV19
cdr3_aa: ASSIDQGGRYSNQPQH

cdr3_length: 13
v_call: TRBV13
cdr3_aa: ASTYWGGDGTEAF

cdr3_length: 11
v_call: TRBV11-3
cdr3_aa: ASSFEFRETQY

cdr3_length: 11
v_call: TRBV10-3
cdr3_aa: AISAGHDYEQY

cdr3_length: 14
v_call: TRBV4-2
cdr3_aa: ASSQAGTGGKNEQF

cdr3_length: 10
v_call: TRBV6-5
cdr3_aa: ASSWDSYGYT

cdr3_length: 11
v_call: TRBV5-1
cdr3_aa: ASRFGGGETQY

cdr3_length: 10
v_call: TRBV6-1
cdr3_aa: ASTAQNYGYT

cdr3_length: 13
v_call: TRBV2
cdr3_aa: ASRQGALEFEKLF

cdr3_length: 12
v_call: TRBV11-3
cdr3_aa: ASSQGLGTDTQY

cdr3_length: 15
v_call: TRBV5-1
cdr3_aa: ASSFRGDSLNTGELF

cdr3_length: 12
v_call: TRBV7-9
cdr3_aa: ASSLETGTYEQY

cdr3_length: 12
v_call: TRBV2
cdr3_aa: ASSEIGRGEKLF

cdr3_length: 16
v_call: TRBV7-8
cdr3_aa: ASSSRLAGGSPLNEQY

cdr3_length: 10
v_call: TRBV2
cdr3_aa: ASWGGSPSPY

cdr3_length: 15
v_call: TRBV12-5
cdr3_aa: ASGSGWAGVWNTEAF

cdr3_length: 13
v_call: TRBV19
cdr3_aa: ASSALQGANYGYT

cdr3_length: 14
v_call: TRBV5-1
cdr3_aa: ASSLTSGGGWNEQF

cdr3_length: 15
v_call: TRBV7-2
cdr3_aa: ASSPRGLAGGGGEQY

cdr3_length: 13
v_call: TRBV5-1
cdr3_aa: ASSLAPSSGNTIY